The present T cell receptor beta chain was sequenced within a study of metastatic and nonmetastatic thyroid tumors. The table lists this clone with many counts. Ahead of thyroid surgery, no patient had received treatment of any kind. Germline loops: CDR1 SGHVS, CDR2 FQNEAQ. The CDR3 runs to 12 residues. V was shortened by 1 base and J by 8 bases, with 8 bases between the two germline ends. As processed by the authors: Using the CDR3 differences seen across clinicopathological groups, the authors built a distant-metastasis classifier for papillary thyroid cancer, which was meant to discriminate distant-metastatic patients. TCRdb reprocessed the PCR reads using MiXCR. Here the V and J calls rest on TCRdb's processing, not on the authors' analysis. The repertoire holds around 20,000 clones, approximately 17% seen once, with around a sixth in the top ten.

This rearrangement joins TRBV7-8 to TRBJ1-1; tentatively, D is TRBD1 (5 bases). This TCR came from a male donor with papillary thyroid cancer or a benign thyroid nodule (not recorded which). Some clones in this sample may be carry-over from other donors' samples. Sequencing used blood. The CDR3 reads CASSLGTPEAFF. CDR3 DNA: TGTGCCAGCAGCTTAGGGACACCCGAAGCTTTCTTT.